The present entry profiles one TCR beta chain with its context. Per the study methods: From reference gene primer amplification, estimates of nucleated cell counts were derived. Profiled with immunoSEQ multiplex PCR; TCRdb holds only in-frame clones, not every one. V, J and clone size are those of that table, while D and trimming were read from the DNA. This table has hundreds of thousands of clones, roughly 85% appearing once. This sample was included in a study of blood T cell repertoires in COVID-19. Study-wide background: Acute-phase and convalescent COVID-19 samples originated in the United States, Italy and Spain.

This CDR3 comprises 14 residues. Germline V gene lookup returns CDR1 MNHEY and CDR2 SVGEGT. V shed 6 bases and J shed 0 bases, with 11 bases lying between them. V and J are TRBV6-2 or TRBV6-3 and TRBJ1-1, with D possibly being TRBD1 (5 bases). This receptor was obtained from a woman between 18 and 30 years old who had recovered from COVID-19. Source material: peripheral blood. The CDR3, as DNA: TGTGCCAGCAGCGTTCACAGGTTGAACACTGAAGCTTTCTTT. It yields the protein CASSVHRLNTEAFF.